The 20 T cell receptor beta chains listed next were all sequenced from one sample in a study of OX40 agonist ivuxolimab in advanced cancers. The method was immunoSEQ multiplex PCR; TCRdb's version includes in-frame clones alone and lacks a portion of them. The data contain about 93,000 clones, approximately 94% of them singletons. The specimen was CD4+ or CD8+ T cells sorted from blood, collected in a trial of the OX40 agonist ivuxolimab. These receptors all come from an adult with an advanced solid tumor such as melanoma, head and neck, liver or kidney cancer.

The V call is TRBV18, the J call TRBJ2-3, with 10 nucleotides matching TRBD2. The CDR3 consists of 17 residues. Trimming removed 6 bases from V and 0 bases from J; junction bases left unmatched: 9. Germline V lookup: CDR1 KGHSH, CDR2 LQKENI. The CDR3 DNA reads as TGTGCCAGCTCGGACAGTAGCGGGGGGCGGAGCACAGATACGCAGTATTTT. Amino acids: CASSDSSGGRSTDTQYF.

The rearrangement links TRBV27 to TRBJ1-2, with 9 bases identical to TRBD1. Germline V gene data show CDR1 as MNHEY and CDR2 as SMNVEV (reference sequence). Unmatched junction bases numbered 5, after V lost 3 bases and J lost 6 bases. The CDR3 loop spans 14 amino acids. The CDR3 DNA reads TGTGCCAGCAGTTTCAGGGGGACAGGGAATGGCTACACCTTC. Its protein product is CASSFRGTGNGYTF.

V is TRBV11-2 and J is TRBJ2-2; either TRBD1 or TRBD2 may fit D (5 bases each). V was trimmed by 7 bases and J by 4 bases, leaving 16 bases between them. CDR1 SGHAT and CDR2 FQNNGV come from the germline V gene. The CDR3 runs 15 residues. The CDR3 loop reads CASTQGTIGTGELFF. CDR3 in DNA: TGTGCCAGCACTCAAGGGACCATCGGCACCGGGGAGCTGTTTTTT.

The chain recombines TRBV4-1 with TRBJ2-1; no firm D call. Trimming took off 1 base at V and 0 bases at J, with 7 bases between the two ends. Germline CDR1 and CDR2: MGHRA and YSYEKL. The CDR3 has 15 amino acids. The CDR3 is CASSQVLHSYNEQFF. CDR3 nucleotides: TGCGCCAGCAGCCAAGTCCTACACTCCTACAATGAGCAGTTCTTC.

This chain links TRBV29-1 with TRBJ2-1, with 10 nucleotides matching TRBD2. CDR3 length equals 18 residues. Per the germline V gene, CDR1 is SQVTM and CDR2 is ANQGSEA. With V trimmed by 1 base and J by 2 bases, 11 bases remained unmatched. CDR3 sequence reads: CSVEGGLLAGAPYNEQFF. CDR3 in DNA: TGCAGCGTTGAAGGCGGGCTCCTAGCGGGGGCCCCCTACAATGAGCAGTTCTTC.

V and J are TRBV5-1 and TRBJ2-5; D remains ambiguous. V was shortened by 1 base and J by 3 bases, with 19 bases between the two germline ends. The CDR3 consists of 17 residues. Looked up from germline, CDR1 is SGHRS and CDR2 is YFSETQ. CDR3 sequence: CASSLNRHPPMEETQYF. CDR3 nucleotide sequence: TGCGCCAGCAGCTTGAACAGACATCCCCCAATGGAAGAGACCCAGTACTTC. The full variable domain, completed using reference TRBV5-1 and TRBJ2-5, is KAGVTQTPRYLIKTRGQQVTLSCSPISGHRSVSWYQQTPGQGLQFLFEYFSETQRNKGNFPGRFSGRQFSNSRSEMNVSTLELGDSALYLCASSLNRHPPMEETQYFGPGTRLLVL.

This chain links TRBV2 with TRBJ2-2, with unresolved D. The germline V gene has CDR1 SNHLY and CDR2 FYNNEI. V lost 0 bases to trimming and J lost 13 bases, with 6 bases between them. CDR3 length: 11 residues. Here the CDR3 reads CASSEALGLFF. CDR3 coding DNA: TGTGCCAGCAGTGAAGCGTTGGGGCTGTTTTTT.

This chain connects TRBV30 to TRBJ2-7; 12 bases are shared with TRBD2. The CDR3 covers 13 residues. The ends lost 3 bases at V and 4 bases at J; junction bases unmatched: 1. Looked up from germline, CDR1 is GTSNPN and CDR2 is SVGIG (reference sequence). CDR3 residues: CAWSLAGGYEQYF. The CDR3 DNA reads as TGTGCCTGGAGCCTAGCGGGAGGGTACGAGCAGTACTTC.

This clone was found a few times. For the CDR3, the DNA is TGTGCCAGCAGCTTGGGACTCCGGGGTTTCTTT. As protein: CASSLGLRGFF. The chain carries TRBV5-5 and TRBJ1-1; unclear D gene. V was clipped by 0 bases and J by 13 bases, with 10 bases between them. Per the germline V gene, CDR1 is SGHKS and CDR2 is YYEKEE (reference sequence). There are 11 residues in the CDR3.

The chain combines TRBV27 with TRBJ1-2; no definite D call. CDR3 length equals 14 residues. Germline V gene lookup returns CDR1 MNHEY and CDR2 SMNVEV (reference sequence). Trimming stripped 8 bases from V and 4 bases from J, with 17 bases between. In DNA form, the CDR3 reads TGTGCCAGCGGTGCTGGGCCACCAGTCTATGGCTACACCTTC. This codes for CASGAGPPVYGYTF.

The sample holds one count of this clone. J is TRBJ1-1 and V is TRBV27, with 7 bases matching TRBD1. The CDR3 runs 15 residues. V lost 6 bases, J lost 4 bases, and 11 bases stayed unmatched. Germline CDR1 is MNHEY and CDR2 is SMNVEV (reference sequence). CDR3 amino acids: CASRAEGAGSTEAFF. The CDR3 DNA is TGTGCCAGCAGGGCCGAGGGGGCGGGAAGCACTGAAGCTTTCTTT.

The chain joins TRBV5-1 to TRBJ2-3; D not certain. Germline values: CDR1 SGHRS, CDR2 YFSETQ. V dropped 0 bases and J dropped 4 bases, with 12 bases sitting between them. The CDR3 length is 15 residues. Written as DNA, the CDR3 is TGCGCCAGCAGCTTGGATCCGGAAAGGGCAGATACGCAGTATTTT. It yields the protein CASSLDPERADTQYF.

The chain joins TRBV28 to TRBJ1-2; no firm D call. CDR1 and CDR2 from the germline V gene are MDHEN and SYDVKM. Trimming took off 3 bases at V and 3 bases at J, with 2 bases between the two ends. The CDR3 is 11 amino acids. The DNA of the CDR3 is TGTGCCAGCAGTTTTGACTATGGCTACACCTTC. Its protein is CASSFDYGYTF.

The CDR3 spells CAISEESMNTEAFF. CDR3 coding DNA: TGTGCCATCAGTGAGGAAAGTATGAACACTGAAGCTTTCTTT. J is TRBJ1-1 and V is TRBV10-3; D not certain. The CDR3 is 14 residues long. V dropped 2 bases and J dropped 0 bases, with 7 bases sitting between them. CDR1 and CDR2 (germline): ENHRY, SYGVKD.

The chain has TRBV6-7 and TRBJ2-3; 12 bases align to TRBD2. TRBV6-7 carries the ORF label, with uncertain function. CDR3 length equals 21 residues. After removal of 1 base from V and 0 bases from J, the junction contained 14 bases not matched to a gene. CDR3 sequence reads: CASSYLTPLAGGQSSTDTQYF. The DNA of the CDR3 is TGTGCCAGCAGTTACTTAACCCCCCTAGCGGGAGGGCAGTCTAGCACAGATACGCAGTATTTT.

The chain uses TRBV11-2 and TRBJ2-1; 7 nucleotides align to TRBD1. There are 14 residues in the CDR3. Germline lookup yields CDR1 SGHAT and CDR2 FQNNGV. Losses at the gene ends were 4 bases for V and 3 bases for J; bases not matched to a gene: 3. The CDR3 region is CASSSQGIYNEQFF. The CDR3 nucleotides read TGTGCCAGCAGCTCACAGGGGATCTACAATGAGCAGTTCTTC.

V usage is TRBV18 and J usage is TRBJ2-7; TRBD1 matches 10 bases. The CDR3 loop spans 13 amino acids. Germline V gives CDR1 KGHSH, CDR2 LQKENI. V trimming: 2 bases; J trimming: 5 bases; junction bases outside the gene matches: 0. The CDR3 nucleotides read TGTGCCAGCTCACCAGGACAGGGGGACGAGCAGTACTTC. Translating gives CASSPGQGDEQYF.

This clone was observed a handful of times. The rearrangement joins TRBV27 to TRBJ1-6; D may be TRBD1 (6 bases). This CDR3 is 16 amino acids long. Trimming cost V 2 bases and J 10 bases, with 18 bases left between them. Germline values: CDR1 MNHEY, CDR2 SMNVEV (reference sequence). DNA of the CDR3: TGTGCCAGCAGTTTAATGGCAGGGGCCCTCGGATCACCCCTCCACTTT. Translated: CASSLMAGALGSPLHF.

The chain carries TRBV14 and TRBJ2-7, with 7 bases identical to TRBD1. CDR3 length: 14 amino acids. Germline V lookup: CDR1 SGHDN, CDR2 FVKESK. V lost 1 base, J lost 2 bases, and 2 bases stayed unmatched. The CDR3 DNA follows: TGTGCCAGCAGCCAAGGACAGGGACCCTACGAGCAGTACTTC. This codes for CASSQGQGPYEQYF.

The V call is TRBV11-3, the J call TRBJ2-3; D possibly corresponds to TRBD2 (5 bases). The CDR3 spans 13 residues. Per germline, CDR1 SGHNT and CDR2 YENEEA. Trimming shortened V by 3 bases and J by 2 bases, and 6 bases separated the two germline ends. CDR3: CASSLEDTDTQYF. The CDR3, as DNA: TGTGCCAGCAGCTTGGAGGACACAGATACGCAGTATTTT. Drawing the rest from reference TRBV11-3 and TRBJ2-3, the complete variable domain is EAGVVQSPRYKIIEKKQPVAFWCNPISGHNTLYWYLQNLGQGPELLIRYENEEAVDDSQLPKDRFSAERLKGVDSTLKIQPAELGDSAVYLCASSLEDTDTQYFGPGTRLTVL.